These 28 T cell receptor beta chains were sequenced from one sample in a study of T cells in Graves' hyperthyroidism and ophthalmopathy (dated by TCRdb to between 2017 and 2020). The library was produced with multiplex PCR. The data were produced on an Illumina HiSeq 2000. The TCR beta CDR3 regions were amplified from the RNA transcripts. For the first round of RT-PCR on the TCR CDR3, the HTBI primer set was used together with the Qiagen OneStep RT-PCR kit. TCRdb cleaned the public reads at Q25 with fastp, built clones with MiXCR and kept in-frame beta chains. Identical CDR3 protein sequences are pooled into one entry, listed with their most common genes and DNA. In this sample the table shows 150,000 or so distinct CDR3 sequences, 9.4% of which occur a single time. The top ten clonotypes cover around 20% of the sample. Sequenced sample: blood. These receptors all stem from a woman younger than 30 with Graves' hyperthyroidism that later progressed to Graves' ophthalmopathy.

This clonotype was seen once. This could be a read error, since a much larger clone is one nucleotide away. The rearrangement joins TRBV5-1 to TRBJ1-3; 8 bases are a match to TRBD1. The CDR3 is 14 amino acids. Germline lookup yields CDR1 SGHRS and CDR2 YFSETQ. The CDR3 region has the DNA TGCACCAGCAGCTCGGACAGGGCTGGAAACACCATATATTTT. This codes for CTSSSDRAGNTIYF.

This clonotype was seen only a few times. A single base separates this from a much larger clone, so it may be a read error. The chain couples TRBV12-3 or TRBV12-4 to TRBJ2-3; D unclear. The CDR3 loop spans 13 amino acids. In nucleotides, the CDR3 is TGTACCAGCAGTTTCCCGGGCACAGATACGCAGTATTTT. Translation: CTSSFPGTDTQYF.

The V and J genes are TRBV5-1 and TRBJ1-2; unclear D gene. Germline assignment: CDR1 SGHRS and CDR2 YFSETQ. The V end lost 0 bases, the J end lost 13 bases, and 16 bases lay between the germline ends. This CDR3 spans 13 amino acids. The CDR3 region has the DNA TGCGCCAGCAGCTTGGACATCTCCGTTTTTGGCACCTTC. This translates into CASSLDISVFGTF. The full variable domain, in which reference TRBV5-1 and TRBJ1-2 provide the parts outside the CDR3, is KAGVTQTPRYLIKTRGQQVTLSCSPISGHRSVSWYQQTPGQGLQFLFEYFSETQRNKGNFPGRFSGRQFSNSRSEMNVSTLELGDSALYLCASSLDISVFGTFGSGTRLTVV.

This clonotype came up many times. The chain has TRBV2 and TRBJ1-3; TRBD1 matches at 7 bases. This CDR3 spans 16 amino acids. CDR1 SNHLY and CDR2 FYNNEI come from the germline V gene. V lost 4 bases to trimming and J lost 2 bases; unmatched junction nucleotides: 8. DNA of the CDR3: TGTGCCAGCAGTGGACAGGGTATGTTAGCTGGAAACACCATATATTTT. This gives the protein CASSGQGMLAGNTIYF.

This clonotype was found many times. This rearrangement joins TRBV12-3 or TRBV12-4 to TRBJ2-1, with D maybe TRBD1 (5 bases). The CDR3 loop spans 15 amino acids. The V and J ends lost 5 bases and 0 bases respectively, with 11 bases between them. This CDR3 reads CASSIQGTSYNEQFF. CDR3 sequence (DNA): TGTGCCAGCAGTATCCAGGGCACCTCCTACAATGAGCAGTTCTTC.

DNA of the CDR3: TGCGCCAGCAGCCCGGCCCCCGGGACAGGGGGGTACGAGCAGTACTTC. This gives the protein CASSPAPGTGGYEQYF. The J gene is TRBJ2-7, the V gene TRBV4-1, with TRBD1 identical over 11 bases. The ends lost 4 bases at V and 4 bases at J; junction bases unmatched: 9. The CDR3 spans 16 residues. Germline lookup yields CDR1 MGHRA and CDR2 YSYEKL.

This clonotype has at least ten counts. The chain uses TRBV24-1 and TRBJ1-1; tentatively, D is TRBD1 (5 bases). CDR3 length: 13 amino acids. Germline CDR1 is KGHDR and CDR2 is SFDVKD. The germline V and J ends were trimmed by 9 bases and 4 bases, with 14 bases remaining between them. The CDR3 loop is CATRGGGFTEAFF. In DNA form, the CDR3 reads TGTGCCACCCGCGGTGGGGGTTTCACTGAAGCTTTCTTT.

Many counts were recorded for this clonotype. The rearrangement uses TRBV20-1 and TRBJ2-7; no definite D call. Germline values: CDR1 DFQATT, CDR2 SNEGSKA (reference sequence). Trimming pared 2 bases from V and 9 bases from J, leaving 29 bases between. CDR3 length: 17 amino acids. The CDR3 DNA sequence: TGCAGTGCTAGACCGTCAGCCAGACCGAACCAGAGGATTGTGCAGTACTTC. Translation: CSARPSARPNQRIVQYF.

This clonotype was seen only a few times. V and J are TRBV9 and TRBJ2-3; tentatively, D is TRBD2 (7 bases). Germline loops: CDR1 SGDLS, CDR2 YYNGEE. The CDR3 consists of 17 residues. Trimming shortened V by 3 bases and J by 2 bases, and 19 bases separated the two germline ends. CDR3 bases: TGTGCCAGCAGCGGAGCCTTGGGGGGGGCGAACACAGATACGCAGTATTTT. Its translation: CASSGALGGANTDTQYF.

This clonotype was detected many times. CDR3 nucleotide sequence: TGTGCCAGCTCACCATCTTCCTCGGGCGAGCAGTACTTC. Protein: CASSPSSSGEQYF. The J gene is TRBJ2-7, the V gene TRBV18; no firm D call. CDR1 is KGHSH and CDR2 is LQKENI in the germline V gene. CDR3 length: 13 amino acids. Trimming left V 2 bases short and J 6 bases short, with 11 bases between. Based on the CDR3 plus reference TRBV18 and TRBJ2-7, the full variable domain is NAGVMQNPRHLVRRRGQEARLRCSPMKGHSHVYWYRQLPEEGLKFMVYLQKENIIDESGMPKERFSAEFPKEGPSILRIQQVVRGDSAAYFCASSPSSSGEQYFGPGTRLTVT.

This clonotype came up many times. The V call is TRBV7-8, the J call TRBJ1-1; 7 bases are a match to TRBD1. Germline V lookup: CDR1 SGHVS, CDR2 FQNEAQ. The CDR3 contains 13 residues. V lost 4 bases, J lost 8 bases, and 7 bases stayed unmatched. The CDR3 DNA is TGTGCCAGCAGCTCTTCCGACAGGGCGGAAGCTTTCTTT. This encodes CASSSSDRAEAFF.

The sample holds many counts of this clonotype. This chain links TRBV5-1 with TRBJ1-6; TRBD1 is a possible D gene (5 bases). V was shortened by 5 bases and J by 10 bases, with 13 bases between the two germline ends. The CDR3 consists of 13 residues. Germline CDR1 SGHRS, CDR2 YFSETQ. CDR3 nucleotide sequence: TGCGCCAGCAGTTTCGGGGACGACTCACCCCTCCACTTT. Translating it yields CASSFGDDSPLHF.

This clonotype was counted a few times. DNA for the CDR3: TGCAGTGCTAGAGATAACGCGGGACTGCCATCCTCCTACGAGCAGTACTTC. This sequence encodes CSARDNAGLPSSYEQYF. V usage is TRBV20-1 and J usage is TRBJ2-7; a possible D gene is TRBD2 (6 bases). The CDR3 totals 17 residues. Germline V gene sequence: CDR1 DFQATT, CDR2 SNEGSKA (reference sequence). V shed 0 bases and J shed 0 bases, with 18 bases lying between them.

This clonotype was counted at least ten times. This rearrangement joins TRBV12-3 or TRBV12-4 to TRBJ1-1; no reliable D call. Trimming shortened V by 5 bases and J by 2 bases, and 12 bases separated the two germline ends. The CDR3 consists of 14 residues. CDR3 sequence (DNA): TGTGCCAGCAGTCCACCCCAATACAACACTGAAGCTTTCTTT. Translation: CASSPPQYNTEAFF.

This clonotype has a count of ten or more. The genes are TRBV10-3 and TRBJ2-3; a possible D gene is TRBD2 (5 bases). Looked up from germline, CDR1 is ENHRY and CDR2 is SYGVKD. The V gene lost 4 bases and the J gene lost 1 base, with 9 bases spanning the gap. There are 14 residues in the CDR3. CDR3 sequence: CAISGGSGTDTQYF. The CDR3, as DNA: TGTGCCATCAGTGGTGGTAGCGGCACAGATACGCAGTATTTT.

V usage is TRBV3-1 and J usage is TRBJ1-4; TRBD1 matches 10 bases. Trimming removed 2 bases from V and 7 bases from J; junction bases left unmatched: 4. Germline V lookup: CDR1 LGHDT, CDR2 YNNKEL (reference sequence). The length of the CDR3 is 15 residues. CDR3 region: CASSQSGTGAEKLFF. The CDR3 nucleotides read TGTGCCAGCAGCCAAAGCGGGACAGGGGCTGAAAAACTGTTTTTT.

This clonotype was recorded at least ten times. V usage is TRBV15 and J usage is TRBJ1-1; D is unresolved. V was trimmed by 5 bases and J by 1 base, leaving 8 bases between them. In germline, CDR1 is LNHNV, CDR2 YYDKDF (reference sequence). This CDR3 has 13 residues. The CDR3 here is CATSSGPNTEAFF. CDR3 DNA: TGTGCCACCAGCTCCGGGCCGAACACTGAAGCTTTCTTT. Full variable domain (rest looked up from reference TRBV15 and TRBJ1-1): DAMVIQNPRYQVTQFGKPVTLSCSQTLNHNVMYWYQQKSSQAPKLLFHYYDKDFNNEADTPDNFQSRRPNTSFCFLDIRSPGLGDTAMYLCATSSGPNTEAFFGQGTRLTVV.

This clonotype came up many times. The genes are TRBV11-3 and TRBJ2-2; 8 bases are a match to TRBD1. This CDR3 comprises 16 residues. Germline loops: CDR1 SGHNT, CDR2 YENEEA. J lost 1 base, V lost 6 bases, and 7 bases had no gene match. The CDR3 is CASRKTGTGNTGELFF. In nucleotides, the CDR3 is TGTGCCAGCAGAAAAACCGGGACAGGGAACACCGGGGAGCTGTTTTTT.

This chain connects TRBV2 to TRBJ1-2; the D gene is possibly TRBD1 (5 bases). Germline V lookup: CDR1 SNHLY, CDR2 FYNNEI. This CDR3 has 18 amino acids. V gave up 2 bases and J gave up 5 bases, with 24 bases separating them. CDR3 region: CASSESRTAGGAGYGYTF. The CDR3 nucleotides are TGTGCCAGCAGTGAAAGTCGAACAGCGGGGGGAGCTGGGTATGGCTACACCTTC.

In its sample, this clonotype was seen many times. V usage is TRBV10-3 and J usage is TRBJ1-2; the D is unclear. Per the germline V gene, CDR1 is ENHRY and CDR2 is SYGVKD. The CDR3 is 13 amino acids. V shed 0 bases and J shed 8 bases, with 10 bases lying between them. The CDR3 reads CAISESGAEGYTF. The CDR3 region has the DNA TGTGCCATCAGTGAGTCCGGAGCGGAGGGCTACACCTTC.

This clonotype was recorded at least ten times. A much larger clone differs from this one at a single base, so this may be a read error. This chain connects TRBV2 to TRBJ1-1; D is undetermined. CDR3 length: 15 residues. CDR1 is SNHLY, CDR2 FYNNEI, per germline. This chain's CDR3 is CASSDPSRVNTEASF. CDR3 nucleotide sequence: TGTGCCAGCAGTGATCCCTCTCGGGTGAACACTGAAGCTTCCTTT.

This clonotype was picked up many times. V and J are TRBV7-3 and TRBJ2-1, with 7 bases that match TRBD2. The V segment lost 5 bases and the J segment 1 base; nucleotides outside the gene matches: 2. Germline V gene data show CDR1 as SGHTA and CDR2 as FQGTGA. The CDR3 extends over 14 amino acids. CDR3 nucleotides: TGTGCCAGCAGCCCAGCGGGGTCCTACAATGAGCAGTTCTTC. Protein sequence: CASSPAGSYNEQFF. Variable domain in full (rest from reference TRBV7-3 and TRBJ2-1): GAGVSQTPSNKVTEKGKYVELRCDPISGHTALYWYRQSLGQGPEFLIYFQGTGAADDSGLPNDRFFAVRPEGSVSTLKIQRTERGDSAVYLCASSPAGSYNEQFFGPGTRLTVL.

This clonotype was recorded many times. This sequence joins TRBV28 and TRBJ1-5; no firm D call. Germline values: CDR1 MDHEN, CDR2 SYDVKM. This CDR3 has 18 residues. Trimming cost V 1 base and J 5 bases, with 21 bases left between them. DNA of the CDR3: TGTGCCAGCAGTTTATTAGTTATCCGGGGAACAGCCCATCAGCCCCAGCATTTT. Translated, it gives CASSLLVIRGTAHQPQHF.

This clonotype was detected many times. The V and J genes are TRBV7-8 and TRBJ2-7; tentative D call: TRBD1 (5 bases). Deletions cut 3 bases from V and 1 base from J, with 13 bases between. Looked up from germline, CDR1 is SGHVS and CDR2 is FQNEAQ. The CDR3 contains 15 residues. CDR3 loop: CASSFAATDSYEQYF. The CDR3 DNA is TGTGCCAGCAGCTTCGCTGCGACAGATTCCTACGAGCAGTACTTC.

In its sample, this clonotype was seen once. A much larger clone is a single base away; this may be a read error. CDR3 nucleotide sequence: TGTGCCAGTGCCAGTGGGCCCAACAGCGGGGAGCTGTTTTTT. Amino acid sequence: CASASGPNSGELFF. This chain connects TRBV6-1 to TRBJ2-2; D not resolved. The CDR3 consists of 14 residues. Germline loops: CDR1 MNHNS, CDR2 SASEGT.

This clonotype was seen repeatedly, ten times or more. This chain joins TRBV29-1 and TRBJ2-2; TRBD1 matches at 9 bases. The CDR3 is 13 amino acids. The junction had 3 bases not matched to a gene; V was cut back by 6 bases and J by 4 bases. The germline CDR1 and CDR2 sequences are SQVTM and ANQGSEA. The CDR3 spells CSVGTGPTGELFF. The CDR3 coding sequence is TGCAGCGTGGGGACAGGGCCCACCGGGGAGCTGTTTTTT.

This clonotype came up a few times. Just one base apart from a much larger clone, this may be a read error. The rearrangement joins TRBV28 to TRBJ1-2; possibly TRBD1 for D (6 bases). Germline V gene lookup returns CDR1 MDHEN and CDR2 SYDVKM. The CDR3 length is 13 residues. The CDR3 spells CASSFPGVYGCTF. CDR3 in DNA: TGTGCCAGCAGTTTCCCAGGGGTTTATGGCTGCACCTTC.

In its sample, this clonotype was seen a few times. The rearrangement links TRBV20-1 to TRBJ2-7; 7 nucleotides align to TRBD2. This CDR3 has 18 residues. V lost 6 bases to trimming and J lost 4 bases; unmatched junction nucleotides: 24. Germline V gives CDR1 DFQATT, CDR2 SNEGSKA (reference sequence). The CDR3 sequence is CSANSFRLSRGGVYEQYF. In DNA, the CDR3 is TGCAGTGCCAATAGCTTTAGGTTAAGTCGTGGGGGGGTTTACGAGCAGTACTTC.